A selection of T cell receptor beta chains follows, all from one sample in a study of blood T cells in healthy people across ages. Via MiXCR, TCRdb re-called the 5' RACE reads, giving one row per CDR3 protein. Counted here are about 1.1 million distinct CDR3 sequences, 35% to 45% occurring once; the ten biggest clones make up 10% to 15%. The specimen was blood. These receptor sequences come from a man aged 18 to 30 in good health. Both conserved end residues are part of each CDR3. The order of the fields is J gene, D gene, clone size, V gene, CDR3 DNA, CDR3 protein. The D gene is left open where the match is weak. Where a row states a size, it is once, few, many or the class of an expanded clone; other rows omit it.

TRBJ2-2,-,-,TRBV20-1,TGCAGTGCTGACAAACCGGGCCGTAACACCGGGGAGCTGTTTTTT,CSADKPGRNTGELFF
TRBJ2-2,-,-,TRBV12-3/TRBV12-4,TGTGCCAGCAGTTTTATCGGGGAGCTGTTTTTT,CASSFIGELFF
TRBJ1-5,-,-,TRBV18,TGTGCCAGCTCACCGAGTCCCCGGGGCAATCAGCCCCAGCATTTT,CASSPSPRGNQPQHF
TRBJ2-2,-,-,TRBV19,TGTGCCAGTAGGCCCTGGGGGGACACCGGGGAGCTGTTTTTT,CASRPWGDTGELFF
TRBJ2-2,-,-,TRBV12-5,TGTGCTAGTGGTTTCCCTACGGAGTGGGGAAAGTCCGGGGAGCTGTTTTTT,CASGFPTEWGKSGELFF
TRBJ2-3,-,-,TRBV7-2,TGTGCCAGCAGCTTCGGGCCCGGAAGCACAGATGCGCAGTATTTT,CASSFGPGSTDAQYF
TRBJ2-7,-,few,TRBV7-8,TGTGCCAGCAGCTTAAGGGTATGGCAGGGCGAGCAGTACTTC,CASSLRVWQGEQYF
TRBJ1-2,-,few,TRBV10-2,TGCGCCAGCAGTGAGTCGGCGCTTTGGGATGGCTACACCTTC,CASSESALWDGYTF
TRBJ2-7,TRBD1,-,TRBV5-1,TGCGCCAGCAGCATACGGACAGGGGAGGAAGTCCACTACGAGCAGTACTTC,CASSIRTGEEVHYEQYF
TRBJ1-5,-,once,TRBV20-1,TGCAGTGCTAAGACAGGAGATCAGCCCCAGCATTTT,CSAKTGDQPQHF
TRBJ2-2,-,-,TRBV11-2,TGTGCCAGCAGCCCAGGCGGGGGCACTATACCCGGGGAGCTGTTTTTT,CASSPGGGTIPGELFF
TRBJ2-3,TRBD2,-,TRBV5-1,TGCGCCAGCTGTGCGGGGACTAGCGGCACAGATACGCAGTATTTT,CASCAGTSGTDTQYF
TRBJ2-3,-,few,TRBV7-2,TGTGCCAGCAGCTTAGTCGGCAGAGACACAGATACGCAGTATTTT,CASSLVGRDTDTQYF
TRBJ2-5,TRBD1,few,TRBV25-1,TGTGCCAGCACGTCAGACAGGGGGGGAGAGACCCAGTACTTC,CASTSDRGGETQYF
TRBJ2-1,TRBD2,-,TRBV20-1,TGCAGTGCCCCCATTGCGGGAGCGGGTGAGCAGTTCTTC,CSAPIAGAGEQFF
TRBJ1-2,-,many,TRBV6-5,TGTGCCAGCAGCTCATCGGAGGGCTATGGCTACACCTTC,CASSSSEGYGYTF
TRBJ1-2,-,many,TRBV4-2,TGTGCCAGCAGCCAAGAAACAGGGTATTCTGGCTACACCTTC,CASSQETGYSGYTF
TRBJ2-7,-,-,TRBV6-4,TGTGCCAGCAGTGAGCTCCAGGGTCGTTTCAATGAGCAGTACTTC,CASSELQGRFNEQYF
TRBJ1-1,-,-,TRBV28,TGTGCCAGCAATCCCTCGACCGCCCTGGGGGCTGAAGCTTTCTTT,CASNPSTALGAEAFF
TRBJ2-5,-,few,TRBV6-5,TGTGCCAGCAGTTACTCGGCGGCTCAAGAGACCCAGTACTTC,CASSYSAAQETQYF
TRBJ2-7,-,-,TRBV15,TGTGCCACCAGCAGAGAAACAGAAAGCTACGAGCAGTACTTC,CATSRETESYEQYF
TRBJ2-3,-,few,TRBV20-1,TGCAGTGCTAGTTGGGGCGGGGTAACAGATACGCAGTATTTT,CSASWGGVTDTQYF
TRBJ2-7,-,-,TRBV4-3,TGCGCCAGCAGCCAAGAAGAGTCTACCTACGAGCAGTACTTC,CASSQEESTYEQYF
TRBJ2-3,-,-,TRBV21-1,TGTGCCGGTGCTAACAGGGGGGGTAAGGCTTCAGATACGCAGTATTTT,CAGANRGGKASDTQYF
TRBJ1-2,-,few,TRBV20-1,TGCAGTGCTGGGGGAACAGCTAGCTATGGCTACACCTTC,CSAGGTASYGYTF
TRBJ2-3,-,few,TRBV12-3/TRBV12-4,TGTGCCAGCAGGATTCGAACCGCGGACCACACAGATACGCAGTATTTT,CASRIRTADHTDTQYF
TRBJ1-2,TRBD1,many,TRBV29-1,TGCAGCGTTGAGTCTTGGGATGGAGAAGGACAGGGGCCTTCCTATGGCTACACCTTC,CSVESWDGEGQGPSYGYTF
TRBJ2-3,-,few,TRBV5-1,TGCGCCAGCAGCTTGTTACGGGCCTTAGCCGAGACAGATACGCAGTATTTT,CASSLLRALAETDTQYF
TRBJ2-1,TRBD2,-,TRBV20-1,TGCAGTGCTAGGGTTCGGCGGGGGGCTAACAATGAGCAGTTCTTC,CSARVRRGANNEQFF
TRBJ1-1,-,-,TRBV7-9,TGTGCCAGCAGCTTAGCGCGGCAGTACGCTGAAGCTTTCTTT,CASSLARQYAEAFF
TRBJ2-5,-,once,TRBV20-1,TGCAGTGCTAGCATAGAGACCCAGTACTTC,CSASIETQYF
TRBJ1-2,-,-,TRBV7-9,TGTGCCAGCAGCTTTGGGGTCAGCGACTATGGCTACACCTTC,CASSFGVSDYGYTF
TRBJ2-2,-,-,TRBV29-1,TGCAGCGTTGAGTACGGGGTTTCGGGCACCGGGGAGCTGTTTTTT,CSVEYGVSGTGELFF
TRBJ1-4,-,-,TRBV7-9,TGTGCCAGCAGCTTAGCCTCTAGCCTCAATGAAAAACTGTTTTTT,CASSLASSLNEKLFF
TRBJ2-1,-,-,TRBV5-1,TGCGCCAGCAGCTTTTATAGGGCTACCAATGAGCAGTTCTTC,CASSFYRATNEQFF
TRBJ2-2,-,-,TRBV6-2/TRBV6-3,TGTGCCAGCATTATCGACTCGCGCGGGGAGCTGTTTTTT,CASIIDSRGELFF
TRBJ2-5,-,-,TRBV5-1,TGCGCCAGCAGCGTATTACCGGGACCTAGGGGGCAAGAGACCCAGTACTTC,CASSVLPGPRGQETQYF
TRBJ1-5,-,-,TRBV10-3,TGTGCCATCAGTAGCAGGACAGATTCGAAGCCCCAGCATTTT,CAISSRTDSKPQHF
TRBJ1-3,-,-,TRBV12-3/TRBV12-4,TGTGCCAGCAGCCTGGGCGCAGAGGGAACCACCATATATTTT,CASSLGAEGTTIYF
TRBJ1-2,-,-,TRBV18,TGTGCCAGCTCAAGCGGGATCCCGTCTTCTAACTATGGCTACACCTTC,CASSSGIPSSNYGYTF
TRBJ1-1,TRBD1,-,TRBV6-6,TGTGCCAGCAGAGACAGGGACCGGGCTTTCTTT,CASRDRDRAFF
TRBJ1-2,-,few,TRBV6-2/TRBV6-3,TGTGCCAGCAGCGGGAGTTCTACTAACTATGGCTACACCTTC,CASSGSSTNYGYTF
TRBJ1-2,TRBD1,-,TRBV12-3/TRBV12-4,TGTGCCAGCAGTCGGGACAGGGTTACCGATGGCTACACCTTC,CASSRDRVTDGYTF
TRBJ1-4,-,-,TRBV7-2,TGTGCCAGCAGCTTAGTGATGAAGGGGAATGAAAAACTGTTTTTT,CASSLVMKGNEKLFF
TRBJ2-7,-,-,TRBV3-1,TGTGCCAGCAGCCAAGATCTAAGTGGAAACGAGCAGTACTTC,CASSQDLSGNEQYF
TRBJ2-2,-,few,TRBV5-1,TGCGCCAGCAGCTTACCGAGTTCGTCCGGGGAGCTGTTTTTT,CASSLPSSSGELFF
TRBJ1-2,-,-,TRBV2,TGTGCCAGCGTGGGGTGGGACTATGGCTACACCTTC,CASVGWDYGYTF